What follows are 26 T cell receptor beta chains derived from one specimen sequenced in a study of blood T cell repertoires in COVID-19. Sequencing used immunoSEQ multiplex PCR; TCRdb keeps in-frame clones, though not all of them. The data show roughly 77,000 clones, with 80% seen just once and approximately 4.6% held by the top ten. The sample comprised peripheral blood. These receptors all come from a woman aged 70-85 years with acute or convalescent COVID-19.

The chain combines TRBV4-2 with TRBJ1-5, with 8 bases matching TRBD1. The CDR3 consists of 17 residues. The trim removed 1 base at V and 1 base at J, leaving 6 bases unmatched. The germline gives CDR1 LGHNA, CDR2 YNFKEQ. CDR3 loop: CASSQGTGRKSNQPQHF. In DNA, the CDR3 is TGTGCCAGCAGCCAAGGGACAGGGAGGAAAAGCAATCAGCCCCAGCATTTT.

V gene TRBV12-5 combines with J gene TRBJ1-1; 7 nucleotides agree with TRBD1. Per germline, CDR1 LGHNT and CDR2 FRNRAP. J lost 1 base, V lost 1 base, and 6 bases had no gene match. This CDR3 has 16 residues. The CDR3 reads CASGLAGGGRNTEAFF. As DNA, the CDR3 is TGTGCTAGTGGTTTGGCCGGAGGGGGCCGGAACACTGAAGCTTTCTTT.

This clone has a handful of counts. This chain uses TRBV9 with TRBJ1-5; unclear D gene. CDR3 length equals 15 residues. Trimming took 0 bases from V and 0 from J, leaving 7 bases between them. Germline values: CDR1 SGDLS, CDR2 YYNGEE. CDR3 DNA: TGTGCCAGCAGCGTAGGTGACTCTAGCAATCAGCCCCAGCATTTT. It is translated as CASSVGDSSNQPQHF.

The chain links TRBV5-6 to TRBJ1-6; D not resolved. Between the trimmed V and J ends, which lost 0 bases and 0 bases, there was a span of 4 bases. The CDR3 is made up of 15 amino acids. In germline, CDR1 is SGHDT, CDR2 YYEEEE. The CDR3 DNA follows: TGTGCCAGCAGCTTGGGGAGCTCCTATAATTCACCCCTCCACTTT. It translates to CASSLGSSYNSPLHF.

The V gene is TRBV7-6, the J gene TRBJ2-2; D is uncertain. The CDR3 runs to 13 residues. V lost 7 bases and J lost 4, with 10 bases in between. CDR1 and CDR2 from the germline V gene are SGHVS and FNYEAQ. CDR3 sequence: CASTLTVTGELFF. CDR3 nucleotides: TGTGCCAGCACCCTAACCGTCACCGGGGAGCTGTTTTTT.

This clone was recorded only once. The gene calls are TRBV18 and TRBJ2-7; 9 bases agree with TRBD2. Looked up from germline, CDR1 is KGHSH and CDR2 is LQKENI. This CDR3 has 17 amino acids. The ends lost 2 bases at V and 1 base at J; junction bases unmatched: 9. The CDR3 is CASSPSRLAVTSYEQYF. DNA of the CDR3: TGTGCCAGCTCACCATCTCGACTAGCGGTTACGTCCTACGAGCAGTACTTC. The whole variable domain, filled in from reference TRBV18 and TRBJ2-7, reads NAGVMQNPRHLVRRRGQEARLRCSPMKGHSHVYWYRQLPEEGLKFMVYLQKENIIDESGMPKERFSAEFPKEGPSILRIQQVVRGDSAAYFCASSPSRLAVTSYEQYFGPGTRLTVT.

The V call is TRBV6-5, the J call TRBJ1-1; the D is unclear. Germline V gives CDR1 MNHEY, CDR2 SVGAGI. CDR3 size: 13 residues. Trimming took off 3 bases at V and 1 base at J, with 6 bases between the two ends. The CDR3 coding sequence is TGTGCCAGCAGTTATACAGAGAACACTGAAGCTTTCTTT. This codes for CASSYTENTEAFF.

The V gene is TRBV7-9, the J gene TRBJ2-1; 15 nucleotides match TRBD2. Trimming at V came to 4 bases and at J to 2 bases, leaving 3 bases not matched to a gene. The CDR3 loop spans 17 amino acids. Per germline, CDR1 SEHNR and CDR2 FQNEAQ (reference sequence). In DNA, the CDR3 is TGTGCCAGCAGCTCAGGGACTAGCGGGGGGCCCTACAATGAGCAGTTCTTC. Protein product: CASSSGTSGGPYNEQFF.

This chain uses TRBV6-2 or TRBV6-3 with TRBJ2-7; 9 bases agree with TRBD2. The ends lost 0 bases at V and 5 bases at J; junction bases unmatched: 11. This CDR3 has 17 amino acids. Germline lookup yields CDR1 MNHEY and CDR2 SVGEGT. The DNA for the CDR3 is TGTGCCAGCAGTTACTCGGCCGACGAGCGGGGGGTGGACGAGCAGTACTTC. Translating it yields CASSYSADERGVDEQYF.

The V gene is TRBV4-3, the J gene TRBJ1-6; the match to TRBD1 covers 7 bases. Germline lookup yields CDR1 LGHNA and CDR2 YSLEER. V shed 0 bases, J shed 10 bases, and the junction held 3 bases outside the gene matches. The length of the CDR3 is 14 residues. CDR3 amino acids: CASSQDRTGSPLHF. The DNA for the CDR3 is TGCGCCAGCAGCCAAGATAGGACAGGATCACCCCTCCACTTT.

The chain carries TRBV21-1 and TRBJ1-2; the listed D gene, TRBD1, was not tested against the DNA. TRBV21-1 is a pseudogene locus. The CDR3 length is 15 residues. CDR3 nucleotide sequence: TGTGCCAGCAGCACCTACCGGGACAGAACCTATGGCTACACCTTC. Translating gives CASSTYRDRTYGYTF.

The chain is built from TRBV5-1 and TRBJ2-2; 9 nucleotides match TRBD1. Germline CDR1 reads SGHRS; CDR2 reads YFSETQ. This CDR3 has 20 residues. V dropped 1 base and J dropped 0; count of bases not matched to a gene: 13. In DNA, the CDR3 is TGCGCCAGCAGCTTGAGTGACACAGGGGGCCACGAACCGAACACCGGGGAGCTGTTTTTT. This codes for CASSLSDTGGHEPNTGELFF.

The chain is built from TRBV7-8 and TRBJ2-5; weak D call: TRBD2 (7 bases). This CDR3 has 16 amino acids. The ends were cut back, 1 base at V and 4 bases at J, with 16 bases in the middle. Germline V CDR1 and CDR2: SGHVS, FQNEAQ. For the CDR3, the DNA is TGTGCCAGCAGCTTAGGGGTCGGGGGGCTTTTAGAGACCCAGTACTTC. This codes for CASSLGVGGLLETQYF.

The V gene is TRBV5-6, the J gene TRBJ2-3; 12 bases match TRBD2. Trimming removed 1 base from V and 1 base from J; junction bases left unmatched: 7. The CDR3 length is 18 residues. Germline V lookup: CDR1 SGHDT, CDR2 YYEEEE. CDR3 nucleotides: TGTGCCAGCAGCTTGCAGGGTAGACTAGCGGGAGGCACAGATACGCAGTATTTT. This sequence encodes CASSLQGRLAGGTDTQYF.

The chain uses TRBV6-1 and TRBJ2-3; D is uncertain. V shed 3 bases and J shed 0 bases, with 7 bases lying between them. Germline CDR1 and CDR2: MNHNS and SASEGT. The CDR3 runs 14 residues. Here the CDR3 reads CASSEWPSTDTQYF. The CDR3 coding sequence is TGTGCCAGCAGTGAGTGGCCGAGCACAGATACGCAGTATTTT.

V usage is TRBV5-1 and J usage is TRBJ2-3; D perhaps matches TRBD2 (7 bases). The CDR3 sequence is 17 residues long. Trimming left V 2 bases short and J 5 bases short, with 21 bases between. Germline CDR1 and CDR2: SGHRS and YFSETQ. The CDR3 reads CASSFGTRGAGGDTQYF. CDR3 DNA sequence: TGCGCCAGCAGCTTCGGAACACGGGGGGCTGGGGGAGATACGCAGTATTTT.

V gene TRBV6-4 combines with J gene TRBJ2-5; the match to TRBD2 covers 11 bases. The CDR3 has 15 residues. Germline assignment: CDR1 MRHNA and CDR2 SNTAGT. Germline trimming cut 3 bases from V and 1 base from J; bases unmatched to any gene: 1. The DNA of the CDR3 is TGTGCCAGCAGTGAAACTAGCGGGGGCCAAGAGACCCAGTACTTC. This codes for CASSETSGGQETQYF.

In DNA, the CDR3 is TGTGCCAGCGATCCGGCGGGGGGCGCAGATACGCAGTATTTT. Its protein is CASDPAGGADTQYF. The chain uses TRBV28 and TRBJ2-3; 8 bases are a match to TRBD2. Germline V gene sequence: CDR1 MDHEN, CDR2 SYDVKM. The CDR3 runs 14 residues. With V trimmed by 8 bases and J by 4 bases, 8 bases remained unmatched. Combining the CDR3 with reference TRBV28 and TRBJ2-3 gives the whole variable domain DVKVTQSSRYLVKRTGEKVFLECVQDMDHENMFWYRQDPGLGLRLIYFSYDVKMKEKGDIPEGYSVSREKKERFSLILESASTNQTSMYLCASDPAGGADTQYFGPGTRLTVL.

The chain is built from TRBV18 and TRBJ1-1; D might be TRBD1 (5 bases). CDR1 is KGHSH and CDR2 is LQKENI in the germline V gene. The germline V and J ends were trimmed by 3 bases and 7 bases, with 15 bases remaining between them. The CDR3 is 14 residues long. The CDR3 bases are TGTGCCAGCTCACCCATAGGGGCGTCGGATGAAGCTTTCTTT. The encoded protein is CASSPIGASDEAFF.

This clone appeared a single time. V gene TRBV20-1 combines with J gene TRBJ2-5; TRBD2 matches 10 bases. Germline CDR1 and CDR2: DFQATT and SNEGSKA (reference sequence). V gave up 3 bases and J gave up 2 bases; unmatched junction bases: 9. This CDR3 is 16 amino acids long. As DNA, the CDR3 is TGCAGTGCTAGTAGCGGGGGGCTCTCCGTACAAGAGACCCAGTACTTC. Protein sequence: CSASSGGLSVQETQYF.

The V call is TRBV5-1, the J call TRBJ2-4; 7 bases match TRBD1. The germline CDR1 and CDR2 sequences are SGHRS and YFSETQ. Losses at the gene ends were 5 bases for V and 0 bases for J; bases not matched to a gene: 14. This CDR3 is built from 18 residues. CDR3 bases: TGCGCCAGCAGTTTTTATCAAACAGGGGTACTAGCCAAAAACATTCAGTACTTC. Protein sequence: CASSFYQTGVLAKNIQYF.

This chain joins TRBV9 and TRBJ2-3; 11 bases match TRBD2. CDR1 is SGDLS and CDR2 is YYNGEE in the germline V gene. J was trimmed by 2 bases and V by 0 bases; bases with no gene match: 5. This CDR3 contains 17 residues. The CDR3 DNA follows: TGTGCCAGCAGCGTAGCTCCTAGCGGGGGGTACACAGATACGCAGTATTTT. Protein: CASSVAPSGGYTDTQYF.

The rearrangement uses TRBV10-3 and TRBJ2-3; tentative D call: TRBD2 (7 bases). The germline CDR1 and CDR2 sequences are ENHRY and SYGVKD. The CDR3 extends over 16 amino acids. The V and J ends lost 2 bases and 3 bases respectively, with 15 bases between them. CDR3 coding DNA: TGTGCCATCAGTGAGAGGGCAGGGGAGGGTACAGATACGCAGTATTTT. It encodes CAISERAGEGTDTQYF.

This clone was observed a handful of times. The chain employs TRBV6-2 or TRBV6-3 and TRBJ1-6; 7 nucleotides align to TRBD1. The CDR3 length is 15 residues. Trimming cost V 0 bases and J 4 bases; bases outside gene matches: 0. Germline loops: CDR1 MNHEY, CDR2 SVGEGT. DNA for the CDR3: TGTGCCAGCAGTTACTCGGGACAGTATAATTCACCCCTCCACTTT. This codes for CASSYSGQYNSPLHF.

V and J are TRBV6-5 and TRBJ2-1, with a possible D match to TRBD2 (5 bases). The germline V gene encodes CDR1 MNHEY and CDR2 SVGAGI. V was trimmed by 0 bases and J by 7 bases, leaving 16 bases between them. The length of the CDR3 is 16 residues. The CDR3 region is CASSYSTNLEGNEQFF. The CDR3 DNA is TGTGCCAGCAGTTACTCGACGAATCTAGAGGGTAATGAGCAGTTCTTC.

V gene TRBV11-2 combines with J gene TRBJ1-5; TRBD1 might be the D (5 bases). The CDR3 is 13 residues long. Trimming removed 4 bases at V and 11 bases at J, with 15 bases between. The germline V gene has CDR1 SGHAT and CDR2 FQNNGV. Written as DNA, the CDR3 is TGTGCCAGCAGCTCCGATGGGCGGGGGGCCCAGCATTTT. This translates into CASSSDGRGAQHF.